Listed here is a single T cell receptor (beta chain). Its specificity is unknown. The CDR3 end falls 3 residues outside the read, so it is completed with the germline J gene. The CDR3 consists of 15 residues. V gave up 4 bases and J gave up 8 bases; unmatched junction bases: 12. Germline CDR1 and CDR2: SQVTM and ANQGSEA. The data derive from a study of T cells in women clearing cervical HPV infection. Points from the study as a whole: Repertoire richness, not evenness, was significantly elevated in CIN3+ cases versus controls.

Profiling relied on immunoSEQ multiplex PCR, and the TCRdb table lists in-frame clones only, not all of them. In total, the table holds some 41,000 clones. The rearrangement uses TRBV29-1 and TRBJ1-4, with 8 bases identical to TRBD1. This sequence originates from a woman aged 18 to 75 with a cervical HPV16 infection that either progressed to CIN3+ or cleared (not recorded which). The sequenced material came from blood buffy coat. The CDR3: CSVAQDRASREKLFF. CDR3 bases read: TGCAGCGTTGCCCAGGACAGGGCGTCTCGGGAAAAA.